Listed here are 20 T cell receptor beta chains from one sample, sequenced in a study of technical replicates of blood from four donors. Assay: immunoSEQ multiplex PCR; the TCRdb copy retains only in-frame clones and omits some. The sample holds tens of thousands of clones; roughly 98% are singletons and the top ten take roughly 0.15%. Sequenced material: T cells isolated from PBMCs. These receptors originate from a human donor in good health.

The chain has TRBV2 and TRBJ1-5; TRBD1 matches at 7 bases. This CDR3 has 14 residues. Unmatched junction bases numbered 2, after V lost 1 base and J lost 5 bases. In germline, CDR1 is SNHLY, CDR2 FYNNEI. In DNA form, the CDR3 reads TGTGCCAGCAGTGAAGGGCAGGGGGATCAGCCCCAGCATTTT. This codes for CASSEGQGDQPQHF. Full variable domain (missing parts from reference TRBV2 and TRBJ1-5): EPEVTQTPSHQVTQMGQEVILRCVPISNHLYFYWYRQILGQKVEFLVSFYNNEISEKSEIFDDQFSVERPDGSNFTLKIRSTKLEDSAMYFCASSEGQGDQPQHFGDGTRLSIL.

This chain connects TRBV5-1 to TRBJ2-7; the match to TRBD1 covers 9 bases. From germline, CDR1 is SGHRS and CDR2 YFSETQ. There are 14 residues in the CDR3. V gave up 7 bases and J gave up 3 bases; unmatched junction bases: 8. CDR3 nucleotide sequence: TGCGCCAGCCTAGTTGGGACAGGGCACTACGAGCAGTACTTC. Protein product: CASLVGTGHYEQYF.

This clone was counted once. V is TRBV4-1 and J is TRBJ2-6, with D possibly TRBD1 on 5 matching bases. From germline, CDR1 is MGHRA and CDR2 YSYEKL. The CDR3 covers 16 residues. Trimming left V 8 bases short and J 2 bases short, with 16 bases between. Here the CDR3 DNA reads TGCGCCAGCGCAAGGGGTGGCATAACTGGGGCCAACGTCCTGACTTTC. It encodes CASARGGITGANVLTF.

The chain links TRBV28 to TRBJ2-7, with 10 bases aligning to TRBD1. Per germline, CDR1 MDHEN and CDR2 SYDVKM. The CDR3 loop spans 15 amino acids. V dropped 2 bases and J dropped 2; count of bases not matched to a gene: 3. The CDR3 region is CASSLVGQGAYEQYF. CDR3 bases: TGTGCCAGCAGTTTAGTAGGACAGGGGGCCTACGAGCAGTACTTC.

The rearrangement uses TRBV29-1 and TRBJ1-6; D is ambiguous. Germline-derived CDR1 and CDR2 are SQVTM and ANQGSEA. Trimming removed 7 bases at V and 7 bases at J, with 14 bases between. This CDR3 has 13 residues. The CDR3 DNA reads as TGCAGCGCCGCGCGGGAATTAAATTCACCCCTCCACTTT. This translates into CSAARELNSPLHF.

This clone is a singleton in its sample. The DNA for the CDR3 is TGTGCCAGCAGCTGGGCTGGGGGGATGAACACTGAAGCTTTCTTT. Translation: CASSWAGGMNTEAFF. This chain uses TRBV11-3 with TRBJ1-1; possible D gene TRBD1, 5 bases. The CDR3 is made up of 15 amino acids. Germline CDR1 is SGHNT and CDR2 is YENEEA. Trimming removed 4 bases at V and 0 bases at J, with 12 bases between.

The gene calls are TRBV14 and TRBJ2-7; D perhaps matches TRBD1 (6 bases). CDR3 length equals 17 residues. Trimming stripped 2 bases from V and 5 bases from J, with 22 bases between. Germline CDR1 reads SGHDN; CDR2 reads FVKESK. CDR3 in amino acids: CASSQSSQDRQLDEQYF. The CDR3 region has the DNA TGTGCCAGCAGCCAATCAAGTCAGGACAGACAACTCGACGAGCAGTACTTC.

This clone was counted a single time. The gene calls are TRBV7-9 and TRBJ2-1; D is possibly TRBD2 (6 bases). The CDR3 sequence is 17 residues long. Germline V gene lookup returns CDR1 SEHNR and CDR2 FQNEAQ (reference sequence). Trimming took off 1 base at V and 5 bases at J, with 18 bases between the two ends. Here the CDR3 reads CASSLGSRRDYNNEQFF. CDR3 coding DNA: TGTGCCAGCAGCTTAGGGAGCCGGAGGGATTACAACAATGAGCAGTTCTTC.

The CDR3 spells CATSTDRGVTEAFF. DNA for the CDR3: TGTGCCACCAGCACCGACAGGGGGGTCACTGAAGCTTTCTTT. V and J are TRBV15 and TRBJ1-1; 9 bases fit TRBD1. V shed 4 bases, J shed 4 bases, and the junction held 4 bases outside the gene matches. Per germline, CDR1 LNHNV and CDR2 YYDKDF (reference sequence). The CDR3 runs 14 residues.

V and J are TRBV6-1 and TRBJ2-5; 9 nucleotides match TRBD2. The CDR3 runs 17 residues. V shed 1 base, J shed 1 base, and the junction held 7 bases outside the gene matches. Germline loops: CDR1 MNHNS, CDR2 SASEGT. The CDR3 DNA reads TGTGCCAGCAGTGAAGAGATGCTAGCGGGGTTCCAAGAGACCCAGTACTTC. Protein sequence: CASSEEMLAGFQETQYF.

The chain is built from TRBV10-2 and TRBJ1-1; a possible D gene is TRBD1 (6 bases). V gave up 3 bases and J gave up 0 bases, with 11 bases separating them. The CDR3 contains 15 residues. Germline CDR1 is WSHSY and CDR2 is SAAADI. This chain's CDR3 is CASSDRGGLNTEAFF. The CDR3 nucleotides are TGCGCCAGCAGTGACCGGGGGGGCCTGAACACTGAAGCTTTCTTT.

This chain's CDR3 is CASSLSGAMQPQHF. The DNA of the CDR3 is TGTGCCAGCAGTTTATCAGGGGCTATGCAGCCCCAGCATTTT. The J gene is TRBJ1-5, the V gene TRBV27; weak D call: TRBD1 (5 bases). V dropped 0 bases and J dropped 7 bases, with 10 bases sitting between them. The CDR3 is 14 amino acids. Germline V lookup: CDR1 MNHEY, CDR2 SMNVEV (reference sequence).

This clone was observed once. The chain employs TRBV15 and TRBJ1-2; a possible D gene is TRBD1 (6 bases). The germline V gene has CDR1 LNHNV and CDR2 YYDKDF (reference sequence). The CDR3 loop spans 12 amino acids. With 3 bases removed from V and 8 bases from J, the gap between germline ends came to 10 bases. CDR3 sequence (DNA): TGTGCCACCAGCAGGGACAGCACAGGCTACACCTTC. It encodes CATSRDSTGYTF.

The CDR3 here is CASSSESGVPNTEAFF. Here the CDR3 DNA reads TGTGCCAGCAGCAGCGAATCGGGGGTTCCGAACACTGAAGCTTTCTTT. The chain recombines TRBV2 with TRBJ1-1; D is perhaps TRBD1 (5 bases). Trimming removed 6 bases from V and 1 base from J, with 18 bases in between. Germline V gene sequence: CDR1 SNHLY, CDR2 FYNNEI. This CDR3 region has 16 residues.

The chain joins TRBV28 to TRBJ1-1; TRBD1 might be the D (5 bases). Germline V CDR1 and CDR2: MDHEN, SYDVKM. Between the trimmed V and J ends, which lost 3 bases and 7 bases, there was a span of 12 bases. This CDR3 region has 13 residues. CDR3 coding DNA: TGTGCCAGCAGTTTTTTGGGGCTCGATGAAGCTTTCTTT. This sequence encodes CASSFLGLDEAFF.

The chain is built from TRBV29-1 and TRBJ2-1, with 7 bases that match TRBD2. The CDR3 totals 13 residues. Per germline, CDR1 SQVTM and CDR2 ANQGSEA. V shed 5 bases, J shed 5 bases, and the junction held 6 bases outside the gene matches. In nucleotides, the CDR3 is TGCAGCGTTAGGAGCGGGGCTAACAATGAGCAGTTCTTC. Its translation is CSVRSGANNEQFF.

V gene TRBV28 combines with J gene TRBJ2-3, with D perhaps matching TRBD2 (7 bases). Germline-derived CDR1 and CDR2 are MDHEN and SYDVKM. V shed 3 bases and J shed 5 bases, with 18 bases lying between them. The CDR3 spans 16 residues. For the CDR3, the DNA is TGTGCCAGCAGTTTGGGGCGGTGGGGGGGCGTAGATACGCAGTATTTT. Translation: CASSLGRWGGVDTQYF.

J is TRBJ2-1 and V is TRBV13; 8 positions match TRBD2. Germline V gene lookup returns CDR1 PRHDT and CDR2 FYEKMQ (reference sequence). This CDR3 is 13 amino acids long. The V gene end was trimmed by 3 bases and the J gene end by 9 bases; junction bases not matched to a gene: 4. For the CDR3, the DNA is TGTGCCAGCAGCTTGCGGGGGGCGATTGAGCAGTTCTTC. This sequence encodes CASSLRGAIEQFF.

This clone was seen a single time. The chain couples TRBV7-2 to TRBJ1-1, with no clear D. Trimming cost V 5 bases and J 2 bases, with 9 bases left between them. Germline-derived CDR1 and CDR2 are SGHTA and FQGNSA. This CDR3 spans 13 amino acids. CDR3 residues: CASSLSSNTEAFF. The DNA for the CDR3 is TGTGCCAGCAGCCTATCGTCCAACACTGAAGCTTTCTTT.

This chain connects TRBV5-1 to TRBJ1-1; the D gene is possibly TRBD1 (6 bases). Germline V gene data show CDR1 as SGHRS and CDR2 as YFSETQ. The V end lost 5 bases, the J end lost 1 base, and 21 bases lay between the germline ends. CDR3 size: 17 residues. Written as DNA, the CDR3 is TGCGCCAGCAGTTCTAACAGGGACGGTTTACGGAACACTGAAGCTTTCTTT. Its translation is CASSSNRDGLRNTEAFF.